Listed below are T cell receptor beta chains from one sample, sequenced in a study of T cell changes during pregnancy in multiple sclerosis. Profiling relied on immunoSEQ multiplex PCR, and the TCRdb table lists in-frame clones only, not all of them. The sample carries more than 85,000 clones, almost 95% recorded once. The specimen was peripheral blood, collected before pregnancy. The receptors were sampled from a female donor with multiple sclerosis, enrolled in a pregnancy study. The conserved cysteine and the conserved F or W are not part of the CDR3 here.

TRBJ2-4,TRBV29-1,SVGGEPKNIQY
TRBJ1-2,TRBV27,ASSWGTGHYGYT
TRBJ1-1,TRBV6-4,ASRPTGAGTEAF
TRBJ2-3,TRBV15,ATSAGRTQY
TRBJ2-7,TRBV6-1,ASSGLAAFYEQY
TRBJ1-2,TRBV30,AWSQQGPEGYT
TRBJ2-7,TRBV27,ASSLGGGPYEQY
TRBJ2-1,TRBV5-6,ASSLPASNEQF
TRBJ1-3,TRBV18,ASSQGQASGNTIY
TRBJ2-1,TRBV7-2,ASSLGSGRANEQF
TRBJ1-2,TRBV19,ASSFSLGTPNGYT
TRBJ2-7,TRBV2,ARGGTGGYEQY
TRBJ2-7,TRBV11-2,ASTLDRGDEQY
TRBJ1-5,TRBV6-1,ATFGGPGQPQH
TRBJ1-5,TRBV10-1,ASSLVCTGVGPSPQH
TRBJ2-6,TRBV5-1,ASSPGQLSTPGANVLT
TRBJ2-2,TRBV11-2,ASREGPYTGELF
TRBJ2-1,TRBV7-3,ASSPRDRASYNEQF
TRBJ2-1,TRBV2,ASSGSGHSYNEQF
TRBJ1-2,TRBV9,ASSVEVPGATYT
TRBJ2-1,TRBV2,ASSGRLTNEQF
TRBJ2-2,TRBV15,ATSRDRFSGRAGELF
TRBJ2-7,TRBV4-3,ASSWTGALEQY
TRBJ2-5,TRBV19,ASRTAGSETQY
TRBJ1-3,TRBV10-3,AIMLQGNTIY
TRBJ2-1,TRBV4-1,ASSQGAGWDEQF
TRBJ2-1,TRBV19,ASSISGISSYNEQF
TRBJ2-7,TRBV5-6,ASSGTGTLFSQY
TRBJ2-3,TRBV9,ASSTSGRGADTQY
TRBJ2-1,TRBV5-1,ASSLAIWTSSYNEQF
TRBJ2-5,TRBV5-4,ASSPGETQY
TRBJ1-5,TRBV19,ASSTDGGRNQPQH
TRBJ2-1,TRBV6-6,ASSKGGGSSYNEQF
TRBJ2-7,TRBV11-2,ASSYKGGYEQY
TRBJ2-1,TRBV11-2,ASSLAAQTYNEQF
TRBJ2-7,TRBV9,ASSVGSGTYEQY
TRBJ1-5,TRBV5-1,ASSLMTGLQPQH
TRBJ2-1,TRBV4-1,ASSLRGEQF
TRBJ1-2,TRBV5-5,ASSLSGTGSNYGYT
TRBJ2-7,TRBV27,ASGRTSGRGYYEQY
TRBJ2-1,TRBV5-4,ASSSRDRVKNEQF
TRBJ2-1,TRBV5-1,ASSLGLAGVNEQF
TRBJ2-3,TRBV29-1,SVDDVDEAADTQY
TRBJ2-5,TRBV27,ASSKGLAGTETQY
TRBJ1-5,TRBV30,AWSAGRNQPQH
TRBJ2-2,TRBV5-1,ASSLVGQNTGELF
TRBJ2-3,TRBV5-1,ASSLNPSRNPSTDTQY
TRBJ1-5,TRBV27,ASSWTGNQPQH
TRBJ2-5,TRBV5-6,ASSLAGARGAQY
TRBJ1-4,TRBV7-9,ASSLPGQFNEKLF
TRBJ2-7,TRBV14,ASSQVPDEQY
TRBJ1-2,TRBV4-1,ASSQDRSDGGRDGYT
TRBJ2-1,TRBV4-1,ASSQGGPGEQF
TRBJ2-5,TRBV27,ASSFLAGGTQY
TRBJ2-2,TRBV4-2,ASSQDFGGGNTGELF
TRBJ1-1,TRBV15,ATSRVPGKTEAF
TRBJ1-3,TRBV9,ASSAARGNTIY
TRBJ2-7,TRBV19,ASSIEGDYSYEQY